The 7 T cell receptor beta chains in this list originate from one sample, sequenced in a study of cytomegalovirus exposure and HLA in healthy donors. The study ran its PCR with 60 Vbeta and 13 Jbeta primers. The table came from immunoSEQ multiplex PCR; TCRdb's copy has only in-frame clones and leaves some out. The sample has about 150,000 clones, around 79% seen once. The sequencing sample was made of PBMCs. These receptors came from a man aged 30-40 years in good health and CMV-seropositive.

The chain has TRBV6-5 and TRBJ2-5; perhaps TRBD1 as D (6 bases). The CDR3 runs 15 residues. Per germline, CDR1 MNHEY and CDR2 SVGAGI. The ends were cut back, 4 bases at V and 2 bases at J, with 14 bases in the middle. CDR3 in DNA: TGTGCCAGCAGTTCACAGGGCCCCGTACAAGAGACCCAGTACTTC. It is translated as CASSSQGPVQETQYF.

V and J are TRBV7-2 and TRBJ1-1, with 10 bases that match TRBD1. After removal of 2 bases from V and 5 bases from J, the junction contained 5 bases not matched to a gene. The CDR3 covers 15 residues. CDR1 SGHTA and CDR2 FQGNSA come from the germline V gene. The CDR3 region has the DNA TGTGCCAGCAGCTTAAAAGGACAGGGGGTTACTGAAGCTTTCTTT. This sequence encodes CASSLKGQGVTEAFF.

V and J are TRBV7-3 and TRBJ1-1; D call uncertain. The CDR3 runs to 16 residues. CDR1 and CDR2 from the germline V gene are SGHTA and FQGTGA. V was trimmed by 5 bases and J by 1 base, leaving 17 bases between them. CDR3 sequence: CASSPWTRSQNTEAFF. In DNA form, the CDR3 reads TGTGCCAGCAGCCCGTGGACTCGGAGCCAGAACACTGAAGCTTTCTTT.

The chain is built from TRBV6-6 and TRBJ2-2, with TRBD2 identical over 8 bases. Per the germline V gene, CDR1 is MNHNY and CDR2 is SVGAGI (reference sequence). V was clipped by 3 bases and J by 2 bases; unmatched bases: 5. CDR3 length equals 16 residues. The CDR3 DNA reads as TGTGCCAGCAGTTATCTAGCGGGCACAAACACCGGGGAGCTGTTTTTT. Its translation: CASSYLAGTNTGELFF.

This clone appeared once. The rearrangement links TRBV19 to TRBJ2-1; 11 bases are a match to TRBD1. In germline, CDR1 is LNHDA, CDR2 SQIVND (reference sequence). Unmatched junction bases numbered 8, after V lost 5 bases and J lost 5 bases. CDR3 length: 16 residues. The CDR3 spells CASSPRRTGGNNEQFF. The CDR3 nucleotides are TGTGCCAGTAGTCCCCGTCGGACAGGGGGCAACAATGAGCAGTTCTTC.

The gene calls are TRBV7-2 and TRBJ1-2, with D unresolved. Trimming cost V 5 bases and J 7 bases, with 8 bases left between them. CDR3 length: 11 residues. From germline, CDR1 is SGHTA and CDR2 FQGNSA. The DNA for the CDR3 is TGTGCCAGCAGCCTAAAGTCTGGCTACACCTTC. It yields the protein CASSLKSGYTF.

CDR3 in DNA: TGTGCCAGCAGCGTAGGAGGAACTAATCAGCCCCAGCATTTT. This codes for CASSVGGTNQPQHF. The V call is TRBV9, the J call TRBJ1-5; D remains ambiguous. Looked up from germline, CDR1 is SGDLS and CDR2 is YYNGEE. The length of the CDR3 is 14 residues. V was cut by 0 bases and J by 4 bases, with 8 bases left in between.